Listed below are T cell receptor beta chains from one sample, sequenced in a study of T cell responses to AZD1222 COVID-19 vaccine. Clones were read by immunoSEQ multiplex PCR, and TCRdb kept only the in-frame ones, dropping some. The sample lists about 150,000 clones, over 75% occurring once. Sample: peripheral blood, taken 28 days after the second dose of the MenACWY control vaccine. These receptors came from an adult who received the MenACWY meningococcal vaccine as a control. Both conserved end residues are part of each CDR3. The order of the fields is CDR3 DNA, CDR3 protein, V gene, D gene, clone size, J gene. The D gene is left open where the match is weak. The size field is filled for only some rows; it gives once, few, many or a size class.

TGTGCCAGCAGCTTGGGCATTTCCTCTGGAAACACCATATATTTT	CASSLGISSGNTIYF	TRBV5-4	-	once	TRBJ1-3
TGTGCCAGTAGTGGCAGGAGTCAGGATACGCAGTATTTT	CASSGRSQDTQYF	TRBV19	-	-	TRBJ2-3
TGTGCCAGCATCCTAAACCCGGGATTCGACACTGAAGCTTTCTTT	CASILNPGFDTEAFF	TRBV7-9	-	few	TRBJ1-1
TGTGCCAGCAGATTAGCGGACACGCAGTATTTT	CASRLADTQYF	TRBV2	-	-	TRBJ2-3
TGTGCCAGCAGCTTTCGGACTCTGCGCACAGATACGCAGTATTTT	CASSFRTLRTDTQYF	TRBV5-4	-	-	TRBJ2-3
TGTGCCAGCAGCTCCGTCCTGGCCGCCGACCGGGAAGATGGGACTGAAGCTTTCTTT	CASSSVLAADREDGTEAFF	TRBV11-3	-	-	TRBJ1-1
TGTGCCAGCAGCTTAGGCATAGCGGGAGCCACCGGGGAGCTGTTTTTT	CASSLGIAGATGELFF	TRBV11-2	TRBD2	-	TRBJ2-2
TGTGCCAGCAGCTTAGTCGCAGGGAGGAATGAAAAACTGTTTTTT	CASSLVAGRNEKLFF	TRBV7-2	-	-	TRBJ1-4
TGTGCCAGTAGTATCGGACACACGAACACTGAAGCTTTCTTT	CASSIGHTNTEAFF	TRBV19	-	-	TRBJ1-1
TGTGCCAGTAGTATTGGCTCGGGGTTAAAAGCGAATTCACCCCTCCACTTT	CASSIGSGLKANSPLHF	TRBV19	-	-	TRBJ1-6
TGTGCCAGCAGCTTAGGGTCAGGGGGGGTCGAAAAACTGTTTTTT	CASSLGSGGVEKLFF	TRBV7-2	TRBD1	-	TRBJ1-4
TGCGCCAGCAGCCCGGAAGGACAGGGGTATGGCTACACCTTC	CASSPEGQGYGYTF	TRBV5-1	TRBD1	-	TRBJ1-2
TGTGCCAGCACCCTCGCGGTGGCCAACACCGGGGAGCTGTTTTTT	CASTLAVANTGELFF	TRBV11-2	-	-	TRBJ2-2
TGTGCCAGCAGCCCTACAGGAAACCCTAATGAAAAACTGTTTTTT	CASSPTGNPNEKLFF	TRBV5-4	-	-	TRBJ1-4
TGTGCCAGCAGCTTAGGGGAGACAGGGCAACAGCCCCAGCATTTT	CASSLGETGQQPQHF	TRBV7-6	TRBD1	-	TRBJ1-5
TGTGCCAGCAGCTTAGGGGGACAGGGGGATCTTGGGAACATTCAGTACTTC	CASSLGGQGDLGNIQYF	TRBV7-2	TRBD1	-	TRBJ2-4
TGTGCCAGCTCACTCCTATCCACGGTCAACTATGGCTACACCTTC	CASSLLSTVNYGYTF	TRBV18	-	-	TRBJ1-2
TGTGCCAGCAGCTTGCCCGGAACCTACGAGCAGTACTTC	CASSLPGTYEQYF	TRBV5-8	-	once	TRBJ2-7
TGCAGCGAATGGTCAGCGACTAACTATGGCTACACCTTC	CSEWSATNYGYTF	TRBV29-1	-	-	TRBJ1-2
TGTGCCAGCAGTGGGTGGGGGGGAAACACCATATATTTT	CASSGWGGNTIYF	TRBV12-3/TRBV12-4	-	-	TRBJ1-3
TGTGCCAGCAGACCTCAGGGGCGTCATGGCTACACCTTC	CASRPQGRHGYTF	TRBV28	-	-	TRBJ1-2
TGTGCCAGCTCACCGGGACCGAGCTCCTACGAGCAGTACTTC	CASSPGPSSYEQYF	TRBV18	-	-	TRBJ2-7